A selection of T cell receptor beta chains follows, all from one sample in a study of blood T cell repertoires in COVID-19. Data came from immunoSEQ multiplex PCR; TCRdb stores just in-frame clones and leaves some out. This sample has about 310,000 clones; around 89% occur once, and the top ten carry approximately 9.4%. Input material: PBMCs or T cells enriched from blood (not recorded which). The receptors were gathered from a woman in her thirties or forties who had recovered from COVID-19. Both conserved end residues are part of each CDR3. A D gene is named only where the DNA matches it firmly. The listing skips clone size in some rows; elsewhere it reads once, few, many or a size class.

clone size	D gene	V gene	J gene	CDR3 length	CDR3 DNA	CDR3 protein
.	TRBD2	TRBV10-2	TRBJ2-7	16	TGCGCCAGCATCCGACCATCTAGCGGGGGACCCTACGAGCAGTACTTC	CASIRPSSGGPYEQYF
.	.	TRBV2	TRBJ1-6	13	TGTGCCAGCAGCTACCTAGCGGGCTCACCCCTCCACTTT	CASSYLAGSPLHF
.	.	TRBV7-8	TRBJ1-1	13	TGTGCCAGCAGCTTCAGGGAGAACACTGAAGCTTTCTTT	CASSFRENTEAFF
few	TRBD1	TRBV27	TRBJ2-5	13	TGTGCCAGCAGGGGGACAGGGCGGGAGACCCAGTACTTC	CASRGTGRETQYF
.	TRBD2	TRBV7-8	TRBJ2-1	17	TGTGCCAGCAGCTTAGGGACTAGCGGAGCCTCCTACAATGAGCAGTTCTTC	CASSLGTSGASYNEQFF
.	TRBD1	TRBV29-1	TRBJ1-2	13	TGCAGGGAACAGGGGGGGTCTAACTATGGCTACACCTTC	CREQGGSNYGYTF
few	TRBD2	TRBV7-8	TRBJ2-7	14	TGTGCCAGCAGCGGCGGACTAGACTACTACGAGCAGTACTTC	CASSGGLDYYEQYF
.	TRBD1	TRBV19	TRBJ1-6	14	TGTGCCAGTAGTATAGGCAGGGGGAGATCACCCCTCCACTTT	CASSIGRGRSPLHF
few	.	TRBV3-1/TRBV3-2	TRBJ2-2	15	TGTGCCAGCAGCCAAGCCGCGCCGGACACCGGGGAGCTGTTTTTT	CASSQAAPDTGELFF
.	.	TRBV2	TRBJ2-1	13	TGTGCCAGCAGTGAAGCGAGGTACAATGAGCAGTTCTTC	CASSEARYNEQFF
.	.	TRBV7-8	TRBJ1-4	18	TGTGCCAGCAGCTTAGTGGGACTACAGGCCTTTGGGGATGAAAAACTGTTTTTT	CASSLVGLQAFGDEKLFF
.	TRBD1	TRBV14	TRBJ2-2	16	TGTGCCAGCAGTCCCCCCGGGACAGGGGTTGGAAGGGAGCTGTTTTTT	CASSPPGTGVGRELFF
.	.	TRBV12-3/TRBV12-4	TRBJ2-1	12	TGTGCCAGCAGTCTGGGACTCAATGAGCAGTTCTTC	CASSLGLNEQFF
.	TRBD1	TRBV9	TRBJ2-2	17	TGTGCCAGCAGCCCGAGACCCGGGACAGGGGGTACCGGGGAGCTGTTTTTT	CASSPRPGTGGTGELFF
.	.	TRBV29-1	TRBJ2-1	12	TGCAGCGTTTTTACGGGTTACAATGAGCAGTTCTTC	CSVFTGYNEQFF
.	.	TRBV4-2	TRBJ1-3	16	TGTGCCAGCAGCCAAGGCGGGGCGGGAGAAGGAAACACCATATATTTT	CASSQGGAGEGNTIYF
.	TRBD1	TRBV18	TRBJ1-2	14	TGTGCCAGCTCATCGCTGACAGGGCCCAATGGCTACACCTTC	CASSSLTGPNGYTF
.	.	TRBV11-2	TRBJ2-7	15	TGTGCCAGCAGCTTATCTAGGCAGGGGACCTACGAGCAGTACTTC	CASSLSRQGTYEQYF
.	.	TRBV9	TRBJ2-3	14	TGTGCCAGCAGCCTTTACGGGAGCACAGATACGCAGTATTTT	CASSLYGSTDTQYF
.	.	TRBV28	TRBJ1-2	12	TGTGCCAGCACCCATACATTCTATGGCTACACCTTC	CASTHTFYGYTF
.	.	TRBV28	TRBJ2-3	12	TGTGCCAGCAGTCTTGGCACAGATACGCAGTATTTT	CASSLGTDTQYF
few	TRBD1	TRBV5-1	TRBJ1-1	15	TGCGCCAGCAGCTTGGGAGGGACAGAGAACACTGAAGCTTTCTTT	CASSLGGTENTEAFF
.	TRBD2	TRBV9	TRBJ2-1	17	TGTGCCAGCAGCGAAAGACTAGCGGGAAGGTCCTACAATGAGCAGTTCTTC	CASSERLAGRSYNEQFF
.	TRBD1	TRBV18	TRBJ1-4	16	TGTGCCAGCTCAACTACAGCCGGGACAGGGGATGAAAAACTGTTTTTT	CASSTTAGTGDEKLFF
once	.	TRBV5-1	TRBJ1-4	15	TGCGCCAGCAGCGCCTTAAGGGGTGATAATGAAAAACTGTTTTTT	CASSALRGDNEKLFF
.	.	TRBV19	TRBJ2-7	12	TGTGCCAGTAAGGGGGATCGATACGAGCAGTACTTC	CASKGDRYEQYF
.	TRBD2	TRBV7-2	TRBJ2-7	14	TGTGCCAGCAGCGCCGGGACTAGTACCTACGAGCAGTACTTC	CASSAGTSTYEQYF
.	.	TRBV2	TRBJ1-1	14	TGTGCCAGTTCCCCCAGGGCGGTTAACACTGAAGCTTTCTTT	CASSPRAVNTEAFF
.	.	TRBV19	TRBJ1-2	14	TGTGCCAGTAGCCTCTTGGCGGGTAACTATGGCTACACCTTC	CASSLLAGNYGYTF
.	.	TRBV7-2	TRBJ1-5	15	TGTGCCAGCAGCCCACAGGGTCTGGTAAATCAGCCCCAGCATTTT	CASSPQGLVNQPQHF
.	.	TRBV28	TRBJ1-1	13	TGTGCCAGCCACGACATGCCGAACACTGAAGCTTTCTTT	CASHDMPNTEAFF
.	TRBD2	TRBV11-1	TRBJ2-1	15	TGTGCCAGCAGCGCCATAGGACTAGCGCACAATGAGCAGTTCTTC	CASSAIGLAHNEQFF
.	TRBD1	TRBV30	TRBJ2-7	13	TGTGCCTGGAGTGTTGACAGGGTCTACGAGCAGTACTTC	CAWSVDRVYEQYF
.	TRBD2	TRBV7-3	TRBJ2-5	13	TGTGCCAGTGCCCCGAGCGGGGGAGAGACCCAGTACTTC	CASAPSGGETQYF
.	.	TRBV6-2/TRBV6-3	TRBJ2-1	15	TGTGCCAGCAGTTTACGAAGCGGATCCTACAATGAGCAGTTCTTC	CASSLRSGSYNEQFF
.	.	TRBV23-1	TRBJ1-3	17	TGCGCCAGCAGTCAATCCGGGGGAGAGGGGCAGAAATTCACCATATATTTT	CASSQSGGEGQKFTIYF
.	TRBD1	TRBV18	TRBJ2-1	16	TGTGCCAGCTCGCCGTCCGGCAGGGGGACCTACAATGAGCAGTTCTTC	CASSPSGRGTYNEQFF
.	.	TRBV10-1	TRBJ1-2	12	TGCGCCAGCAGTGAGTCGGGCAAACTGTTAACCTTC	CASSESGKLLTF
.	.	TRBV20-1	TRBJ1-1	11	TGCAGTGCTCCATTGAACACTGAAGCTTTCTTT	CSAPLNTEAFF
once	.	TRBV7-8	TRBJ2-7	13	TGTGCCAGCAGCCCCGGGGGTTCATACGAGCAGTACTTC	CASSPGGSYEQYF
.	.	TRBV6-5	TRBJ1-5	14	TGTGCCAGCCAGACAACCCGGGGGAATCAGCCCCAGCATTTT	CASQTTRGNQPQHF
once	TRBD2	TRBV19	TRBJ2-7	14	TGTGCCAGTAGTGTAGCGGGAGCAGGATACGAGCAGTACTTC	CASSVAGAGYEQYF
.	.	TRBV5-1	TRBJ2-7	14	TGCGCCAGCAGCCTCCGGGTTACTACCTACGAGCAGTACTTC	CASSLRVTTYEQYF
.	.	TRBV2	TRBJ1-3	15	TGTGCCAGCAGTGAGTCCGAGGCCCCACGAAACACCATATATTTT	CASSESEAPRNTIYF
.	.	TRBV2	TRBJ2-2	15	TGTGCCAGCAGTGAAATGGGACTGAGGACTGGGGAGCTGTTTTTT	CASSEMGLRTGELFF
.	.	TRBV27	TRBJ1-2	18	TGTGCCAGCAGTTATCGAGGTGGAAACAGGGCCTTTGGGGGTGGCTACACCTTC	CASSYRGGNRAFGGGYTF
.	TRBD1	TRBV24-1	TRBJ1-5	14	TGTGCCACCAGCCCGGGACAGGGGCATCAGCCCCAGCATTTT	CATSPGQGHQPQHF
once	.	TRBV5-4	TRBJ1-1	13	TGTGCCAGCAGCTTAGACAGCCTGATCACGTGGGGCTTT	CASSLDSLITWGF
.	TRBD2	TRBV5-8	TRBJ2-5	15	TGTGCCAGCAGCTTGGAGGGTCGGGAGGCTGAGACCCAGTACTTC	CASSLEGREAETQYF
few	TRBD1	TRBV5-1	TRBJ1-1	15	TGCGCCAGCAGCCAGGGACGGACAGGGCGGACTGAAGCTTTCTTT	CASSQGRTGRTEAFF
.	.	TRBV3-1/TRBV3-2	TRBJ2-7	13	TGTGCCAGCAGCCAACCCCACTCCTACGAGCAGTACTTC	CASSQPHSYEQYF
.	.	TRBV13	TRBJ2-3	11	TGTGCCAGCAGCATTCAATCTACGCAGTATTTT	CASSIQSTQYF
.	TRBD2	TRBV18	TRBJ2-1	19	TGTGCCAGCTCACGTAAACTAGCGGGGGAACTAAGCTCCTACAATGAGCAGTTCTTC	CASSRKLAGELSSYNEQFF
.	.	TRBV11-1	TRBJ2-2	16	TGTGCCAGCAGCCCCCTTCAGGGGTCATACACCGGGGAGCTGTTTTTT	CASSPLQGSYTGELFF
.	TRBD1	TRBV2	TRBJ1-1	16	TGTGCCAGCAGGAGACAGGGGGTGATTCCGAACACTGAAGCTTTCTTT	CASRRQGVIPNTEAFF